This TCR beta chain was sequenced in a study of T-cell memory formation after mild COVID-19. Findings and caveats of the study: Mainly in CM and EM were contracting CD4+ clones; CD8+ were in EMRA. SARS-CoV-2 specificity was not confirmed for second-wave clones peaking on day 37. Some clones that responded were present in memory (sampled pre-infection), which suggests cross-reactive memory joined.

UMIs and sample barcodes were carried by the TCR alpha and TCR beta cDNA libraries that 5'RACE produced using constant-segment primers. TCRdb called the 5' RACE reads again in MiXCR, with one record for every CDR3 protein. In the table there are some 350,000 distinct CDR3 sequences, 13% of which are singletons. This CDR3 has 16 residues. The germline V and J ends were trimmed by 5 bases and 4 bases, with 17 bases remaining between them. Germline V lookup: CDR1 SGHTA, CDR2 FQGTGA. This clonotype appeared a few times. Its matching antigen is unknown. The sequence was collected from a man aged 18 to 29 who had mild COVID-19 (a few samples of this study predate the infection). Cell type and time point are not known. This chain links TRBV7-3 with TRBJ2-2; D gene uncertain. The sequenced sample consisted of PBMCs or a T cell subset sorted from them (not recorded which). The CDR3 coding sequence is TGTGCCAGCAGCCCCCGCGGCGTAGGATTCACCGGGGAGCTGTTTTTT. Translating gives CASSPRGVGFTGELFF.